This is a list of T cell receptor beta chains from one sample in a study of T cell repertoires in cytomegalovirus infection. TCRdb reprocessed the reads with MiXCR, giving one entry per CDR3 protein. Of 900,000 to 950,000 distinct CDR3 sequences listed, about a third are singletons. Their recognized antigens are unknown. The specimen comprised cultured CD8+ T cells from PBMCs, sampled from culture after CMV antigen stimulation. All receptors come from a human donor in good health (CMV status not recorded). Some clones in this sample may be carry-over from other donors' samples. CDR3s include the opening cysteine and the closing phenylalanine or tryptophan. A D gene is named only where the DNA matches it firmly. Clone size is not always given. Where it is, it says once, few, many or a class for expanded clones.

>-|TRBV6-5|-|TRBJ2-1
CASRGLRDEQFF
TGTGCCAGCAGGGGTTTGCGCGATGAGCAGTTCTTC
>-|TRBV12-3/TRBV12-4|-|TRBJ2-6
CASSFLTNVLTF
TGTGCCAGCAGTTTTCTCACCAACGTCCTGACTTTC
>TRBD1|TRBV2|many|TRBJ2-1
CATNRGRTWFF
TGTGCCACTAACAGGGGGCGGACGTGGTTCTTC
>-|TRBV6-1|many|TRBJ2-3
CASSEAEYTNTQYF
TGTGCCAGCAGTGAAGCGGAATATACGAATACGCAGTATTTT
>-|TRBV11-3|-|TRBJ2-2
CASSPSGINTGELFF
TGTGCCAGCAGCCCTTCGGGGATTAACACCGGGGAGCTGTTTTTT
>-|TRBV27|few|TRBJ1-5
CASSSGAQQPQHF
TGTGCCAGCAGTTCAGGGGCGCAGCAGCCCCAGCATTTT
>TRBD1|TRBV27|-|TRBJ1-5
CASSLRVRDRGFSNQPQHF
TGTGCCAGCAGTTTAAGGGTTAGGGACAGGGGATTTAGCAATCAGCCCCAGCATTTT
>-|TRBV27|-|TRBJ2-7
CASSLDANYEQYF
TGTGCCAGCAGTTTAGATGCTAACTACGAGCAGTACTTC
>TRBD2|TRBV11-1|-|TRBJ2-1
CASSSGRAHNEQFF
TGTGCCAGCAGCTCCGGGAGGGCCCACAATGAGCAGTTCTTC
>TRBD1|TRBV10-3|many|TRBJ1-5
CAISPGTGFPNQPQHF
TGTGCCATCAGTCCCGGGACAGGGTTTCCCAATCAGCCCCAGCATTTT
>-|TRBV7-9|many|TRBJ2-6
CASSPGVSGANVLTF
TGTGCCAGCAGCCCCGGGGTATCTGGGGCCAACGTCCTGACTTTC
>-|TRBV20-1|few|TRBJ1-1
CSARGQGSLEAFF
TGCAGTGCTAGAGGGCAGGGGTCCCTTGAAGCTTTCTTT
>-|TRBV6-2/TRBV6-3|few|TRBJ1-2
CASSWTPYGYTF
TGTGCCAGCAGTTGGACACCTTATGGCTACACCTTC
>TRBD1|TRBV4-1|-|TRBJ1-1
CASSQDLGTGRTEAFF
TGCGCCAGCAGCCAAGATTTGGGGACAGGAAGAACTGAAGCTTTCTTT
>TRBD2|TRBV12-5|many|TRBJ2-1
CASGWGGIEQFF
TGTGCTAGTGGTTGGGGGGGGATTGAGCAGTTCTTC
>TRBD1|TRBV29-1|-|TRBJ1-1
CSYGTANTEAFF
TGCAGCTACGGGACAGCGAACACTGAAGCTTTCTTT
>-|TRBV10-2|-|TRBJ1-1
CASSDKGLNEAFF
TGCGCCAGCAGTGATAAAGGGCTCAATGAAGCTTTCTTT
>TRBD2|TRBV10-3|-|TRBJ2-5
CAISGFPGLQETQYF
TGTGCCATCAGTGGGTTTCCGGGACTACAAGAGACCCAGTACTTC
>-|TRBV11-2|-|TRBJ2-5
CASSLEFGVKETQYF
TGTGCCAGCAGCTTAGAATTCGGGGTGAAAGAGACCCAGTACTTC
>-|TRBV4-1|few|TRBJ1-5
CASSQELGQPQHF
TGCGCCAGCAGCCAAGAATTGGGCCAGCCCCAGCATTTT
>TRBD2|TRBV12-3/TRBV12-4|few|TRBJ2-4
CASSFVVRGGKNIQYF
TGTGCCAGCAGTTTCGTAGTGCGGGGGGGTAAAAACATTCAGTACTTC
>-|TRBV27|-|TRBJ1-1
CATRTPGGTEAFF
TGTGCCACCCGGACACCGGGGGGTACTGAAGCTTTCTTT
>TRBD2|TRBV27|-|TRBJ2-5
CASSWKGPWRGETQYF
TGTGCCAGCAGTTGGAAGGGGCCATGGCGGGGGGAGACCCAGTACTTC
>-|TRBV28|many|TRBJ2-5
CASSYRKETQYF
TGTGCCAGCAGTTACAGGAAGGAGACCCAGTACTTC
>TRBD1|TRBV2|-|TRBJ1-2
CASGDRGRGYTF
TGTGCCAGCGGGGACAGGGGGCGAGGCTACACCTTC
>-|TRBV7-8|-|TRBJ1-5
CASSLTEPNQPQHF
TGTGCCAGCAGCTTGACGGAACCCAATCAGCCCCAGCATTTT
>TRBD1|TRBV7-8|-|TRBJ1-1
CASSLEGRGRGTEAFF
TGTGCCAGCAGCTTAGAGGGGAGGGGGCGTGGAACTGAAGCTTTCTTT
>-|TRBV6-5|many|TRBJ2-3
CASSKTALGTDTQYF
TGTGCCAGCAGTAAGACTGCCTTGGGCACAGATACGCAGTATTTT
>-|TRBV19|-|TRBJ2-1
CASSRLAASGHSYNEQFF
TGTGCCAGTAGTCGGTTGGCGGCTAGTGGGCACTCCTACAATGAGCAGTTCTTC
>-|TRBV19|-|TRBJ2-2
CASSISGGNTGELFF
TGTGCCAGTAGTATTTCCGGCGGGAACACCGGGGAGCTGTTTTTT
>TRBD1|TRBV7-9|-|TRBJ2-2
CASSFPGQVTGELFF
TGTGCCAGCAGCTTTCCGGGACAGGTCACCGGGGAGCTGTTTTTT
>TRBD1|TRBV4-3|-|TRBJ2-1
CASSQFSGTEQFF
TGCGCCAGCAGCCAATTCTCCGGGACAGAACAGTTCTTC
>-|TRBV20-1|few|TRBJ2-1
CSAKSDEGILYNEQFF
TGCAGTGCCAAAAGCGACGAGGGAATTCTCTACAATGAGCAGTTCTTC
>-|TRBV6-1|-|TRBJ2-7
CASSETLTYEQYF
TGTGCCAGCAGTGAAACACTCACCTACGAGCAGTACTTC
>TRBD2|TRBV7-9|-|TRBJ2-2
CASSRGGPLPGELFF
TGTGCCAGCAGCCGCGGGGGTCCGTTACCCGGGGAGCTGTTTTTT
>-|TRBV10-3|-|TRBJ1-2
CAISESGTLGATNYGYTF
TGTGCCATCAGTGAATCCGGCACCTTGGGGGCTACTAACTATGGCTACACCTTC
>-|TRBV4-1|-|TRBJ2-1
CASSQDVRYMVPDNEQFF
TGCGCCAGCAGCCAAGATGTGCGGTATATGGTACCAGACAATGAGCAGTTCTTC
>TRBD1|TRBV7-6|many|TRBJ1-1
CASRGQGNTEAFF
TGTGCCAGCAGGGGACAGGGGAACACTGAAGCTTTCTTT
>-|TRBV7-6|many|TRBJ1-4
CASSLAREDEKLFF
TGTGCCAGCAGCTTAGCTCGGGAGGATGAAAAACTGTTTTTT
>-|TRBV19|-|TRBJ2-2
CASTLTTDTGELFF
TGTGCCAGTACTCTGACGACGGATACCGGGGAGCTGTTTTTT